Below, one T cell receptor beta chain is given with its context. These data belong to a study of OX40 agonist ivuxolimab in advanced cancers. Assay used: immunoSEQ multiplex PCR; TCRdb lists only in-frame clones, some missing. This sample has about 35,000 clones, with around three quarters found just once. Sequences were derived from CD4+ or CD8+ T cells sorted from blood, sampled in a trial of the OX40 agonist ivuxolimab. This receptor was identified in an adult with an advanced solid tumor such as melanoma, head and neck, liver or kidney cancer.

The CDR3: CASRPLQGLGGYTF. CDR3 DNA sequence: TGTGCCAGCAGGCCACTACAGGGGTTGGGTGGCTACACCTTC. The chain carries TRBV6-6 and TRBJ1-2, with 7 positions matching TRBD1. The CDR3 is 14 amino acids. Germline CDR1 and CDR2: MNHNY and SVGAGI (reference sequence). The V and J ends lost 6 bases and 7 bases, in that order; junction bases with no gene match: 11.